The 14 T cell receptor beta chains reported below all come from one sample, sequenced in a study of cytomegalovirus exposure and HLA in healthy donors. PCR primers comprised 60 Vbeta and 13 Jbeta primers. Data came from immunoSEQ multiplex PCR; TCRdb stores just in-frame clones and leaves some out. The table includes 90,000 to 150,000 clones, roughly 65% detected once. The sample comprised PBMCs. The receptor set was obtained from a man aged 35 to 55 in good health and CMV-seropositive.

The CDR3 coding sequence is TGTGCCAGCAGTCTGTTCCTTTTAAAGGGACAGACCAAGTATAGCAATCAGCCCCAGCATTTT. Protein: CASSLFLLKGQTKYSNQPQHF. The rearrangement joins TRBV27 to TRBJ1-5; TRBD1 aligns across 7 bases. The CDR3 has 21 amino acids. The junction had 22 bases not matched to a gene; V was cut back by 5 bases and J by 0 bases. Germline CDR1 reads MNHEY; CDR2 reads SMNVEV (reference sequence).

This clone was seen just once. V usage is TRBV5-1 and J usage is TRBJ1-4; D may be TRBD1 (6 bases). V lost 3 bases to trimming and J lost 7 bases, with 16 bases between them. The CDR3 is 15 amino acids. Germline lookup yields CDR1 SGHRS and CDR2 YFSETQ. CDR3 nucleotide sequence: TGCGCCAGCAGCTCTCTCCCGGGGGGCAGTGAAAAACTGTTTTTT. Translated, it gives CASSSLPGGSEKLFF.

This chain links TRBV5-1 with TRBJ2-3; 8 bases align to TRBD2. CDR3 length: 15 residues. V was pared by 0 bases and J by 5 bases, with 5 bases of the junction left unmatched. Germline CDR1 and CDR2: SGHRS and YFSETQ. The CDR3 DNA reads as TGCGCCAGCAGCTTGGGACTAGCGCTCTTAGATACGCAGTATTTT. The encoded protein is CASSLGLALLDTQYF.

In nucleotides, the CDR3 is TGCAGCGTTAGAACGGACAGGGGGATCACTGGCTACACCTTC. Amino acids: CSVRTDRGITGYTF. This chain connects TRBV29-1 to TRBJ1-2; 10 positions match TRBD1. CDR1 is SQVTM and CDR2 is ANQGSEA in the germline V gene. J was trimmed by 7 bases and V by 5 bases; bases with no gene match: 10. The CDR3 has 14 amino acids. Variable domain in full (rest from reference TRBV29-1 and TRBJ1-2): SAVISQKPSRDICQRGTSLTIQCQVDSQVTMMFWYRQQPGQSLTLIATANQGSEATYESGFVIDKFPISRPNLTFSTLTVSNMSPEDSSIYLCSVRTDRGITGYTFGSGTRLTVV.

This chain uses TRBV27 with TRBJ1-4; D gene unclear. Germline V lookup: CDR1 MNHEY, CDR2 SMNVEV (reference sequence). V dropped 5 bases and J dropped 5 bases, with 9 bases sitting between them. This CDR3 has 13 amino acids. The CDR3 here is CASSMRSNEKLFF. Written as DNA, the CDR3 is TGTGCCAGCAGTATGAGATCCAATGAAAAACTGTTTTTT.

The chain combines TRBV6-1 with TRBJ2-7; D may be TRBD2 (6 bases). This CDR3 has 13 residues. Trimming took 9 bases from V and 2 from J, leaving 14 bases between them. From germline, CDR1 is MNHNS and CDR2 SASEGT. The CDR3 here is CASLTSGAYEQYF. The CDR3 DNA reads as TGTGCCAGTTTGACCTCGGGGGCCTACGAGCAGTACTTC.

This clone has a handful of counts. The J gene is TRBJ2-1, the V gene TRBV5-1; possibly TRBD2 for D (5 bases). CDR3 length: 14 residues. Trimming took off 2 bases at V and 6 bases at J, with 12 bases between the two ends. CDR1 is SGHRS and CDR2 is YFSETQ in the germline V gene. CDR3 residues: CASSLVSGFNEQFF. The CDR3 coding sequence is TGCGCCAGCAGCTTAGTTTCGGGGTTCAATGAGCAGTTCTTC.

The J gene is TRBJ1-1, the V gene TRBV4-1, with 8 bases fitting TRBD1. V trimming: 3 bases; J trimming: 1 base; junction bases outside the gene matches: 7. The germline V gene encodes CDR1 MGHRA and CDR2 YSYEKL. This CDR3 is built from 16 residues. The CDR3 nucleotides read TGCGCCAGCAGCCATGTGACAGGGGCTTCGAACACTGAAGCTTTCTTT. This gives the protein CASSHVTGASNTEAFF.

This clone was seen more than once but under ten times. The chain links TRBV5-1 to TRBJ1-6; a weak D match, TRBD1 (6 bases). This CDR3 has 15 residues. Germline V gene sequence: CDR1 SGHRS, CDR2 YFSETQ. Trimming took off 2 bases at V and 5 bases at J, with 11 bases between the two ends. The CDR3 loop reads CASSFTGTNNSPLHF. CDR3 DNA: TGCGCCAGCAGCTTCACCGGGACAAATAATTCACCCCTCCACTTT.

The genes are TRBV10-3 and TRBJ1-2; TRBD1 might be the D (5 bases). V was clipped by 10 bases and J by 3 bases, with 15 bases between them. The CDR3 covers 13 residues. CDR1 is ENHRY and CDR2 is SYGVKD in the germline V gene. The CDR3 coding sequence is TGTGCCACAGTGCCAGGGATAGACTATGGCTACACCTTC. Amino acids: CATVPGIDYGYTF.

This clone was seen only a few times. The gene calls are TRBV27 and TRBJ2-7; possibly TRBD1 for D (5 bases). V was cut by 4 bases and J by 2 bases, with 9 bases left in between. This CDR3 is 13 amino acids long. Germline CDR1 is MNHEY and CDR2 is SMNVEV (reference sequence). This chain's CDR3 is CASSWGSPYEQYF. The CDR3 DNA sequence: TGTGCCAGCAGTTGGGGCTCTCCCTACGAGCAGTACTTC.

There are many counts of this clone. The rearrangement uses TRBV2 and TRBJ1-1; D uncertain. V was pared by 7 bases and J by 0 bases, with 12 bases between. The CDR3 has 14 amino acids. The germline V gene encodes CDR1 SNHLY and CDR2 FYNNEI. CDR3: CASIGEVVNTEAFF. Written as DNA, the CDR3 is TGTGCCAGCATCGGCGAGGTGGTGAACACTGAAGCTTTCTTT.

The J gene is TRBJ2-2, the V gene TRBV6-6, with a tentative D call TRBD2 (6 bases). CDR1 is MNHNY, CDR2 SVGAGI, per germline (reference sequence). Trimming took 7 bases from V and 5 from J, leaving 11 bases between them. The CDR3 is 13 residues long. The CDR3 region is CASNLSGTGELFF. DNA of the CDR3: TGTGCCAGCAACCTAAGCGGGACCGGGGAGCTGTTTTTT.

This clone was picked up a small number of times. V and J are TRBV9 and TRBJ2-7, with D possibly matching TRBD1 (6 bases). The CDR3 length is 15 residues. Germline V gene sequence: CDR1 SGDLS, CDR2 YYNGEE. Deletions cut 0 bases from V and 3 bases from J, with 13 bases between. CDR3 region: CASSVAADRHYEQYF. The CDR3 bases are TGTGCCAGCAGCGTAGCCGCGGACAGACACTACGAGCAGTACTTC.